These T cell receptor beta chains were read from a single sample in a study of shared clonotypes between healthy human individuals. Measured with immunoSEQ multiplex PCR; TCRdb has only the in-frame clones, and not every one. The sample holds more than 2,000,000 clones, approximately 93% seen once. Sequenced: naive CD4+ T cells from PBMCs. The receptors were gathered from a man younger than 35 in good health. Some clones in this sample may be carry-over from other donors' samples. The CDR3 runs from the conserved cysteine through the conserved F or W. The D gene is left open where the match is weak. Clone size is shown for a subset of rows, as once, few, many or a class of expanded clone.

TGTGCCAGCAGGGAAAGGGACGGGGAGCAGTACTTC	CASRERDGEQYF	TRBV28	-	-	TRBJ2-7
TGTGCCAGCACCCCTGGGCAGGGGGCGAGTGAGCAGTACTTC	CASTPGQGASEQYF	TRBV11-2	TRBD1	-	TRBJ2-7
TGTGCCAGCAGCGTAGATGGGGTCCCGCACAATGAGCAGTTCTTC	CASSVDGVPHNEQFF	TRBV9	-	-	TRBJ2-1
TGTGCCAGTAGTCCAGCGGCTAGCGGTGAGGATACGCAGTATTTT	CASSPAASGEDTQYF	TRBV19	TRBD2	-	TRBJ2-3
TGTGCCAGCAGTTTATTGGGCAGAACCTACGAGCAGTACTTC	CASSLLGRTYEQYF	TRBV27	-	-	TRBJ2-7
TGTGCCAGCAGAAGGACAGGGACGAACACCGGGGAGCTGTTTTTT	CASRRTGTNTGELFF	TRBV6-5	TRBD1	-	TRBJ2-2
TGTGCCAGCAGCCTAAGACAGGGCACGTATTTTCAGCCCCAGCATTTT	CASSLRQGTYFQPQHF	TRBV28	TRBD1	-	TRBJ1-5
TGTGCCAGCTCTCCAGGGGGAGAGACTGAAGCTTTCTTT	CASSPGGETEAFF	TRBV18	TRBD1	-	TRBJ1-1
TGTGCCAGTAGTACCCGACTAGCGGGAGTCTCCTCCTACAATGAGCAGTTCTTC	CASSTRLAGVSSYNEQFF	TRBV19	TRBD2	-	TRBJ2-1
TGTGCCAGCAGTTACAACGACAATCAGCCCCAGCATTTT	CASSYNDNQPQHF	TRBV6-5	-	once	TRBJ1-5
TGTGCCAGCTCACCTACAGGGGGCTCTGGGGACACTGAAGCTTTCTTT	CASSPTGGSGDTEAFF	TRBV18	TRBD1	-	TRBJ1-1
TGTGCCAGCAGACCCTCGGGGGGGGAGCTCTACGAGCAGTACTTC	CASRPSGGELYEQYF	TRBV28	TRBD2	-	TRBJ2-7
TGCGCCAGCAGCTTGGGACTAGCGGGACCGCGGACAGATACGCAGTATTTT	CASSLGLAGPRTDTQYF	TRBV5-1	TRBD2	-	TRBJ2-3
TGTGCCAGCAGCCACCAGGGACAGTTTAACTATGGCTACACCTTC	CASSHQGQFNYGYTF	TRBV4-2	TRBD1	-	TRBJ1-2
TGTGCCAGCAGGGGTGGGGGCCCGACAGGGGTTCAGCCCCAGCATTTT	CASRGGGPTGVQPQHF	TRBV28	TRBD1	-	TRBJ1-5
TGTGCCAGCAGCTCCGGGACTAGCGGGGCCTACGAGCAGTACTTC	CASSSGTSGAYEQYF	TRBV5-4	TRBD2	-	TRBJ2-7
TGTGCCAGCAGCCCCGACCGAGAGGTCGTATATTTT	CASSPDREVVYF	TRBV11-3	-	-	TRBJ1-3
TGCGCCAGCAGCCTGAATGGGCGGTCGACTAGCACAGATACGCAGTATTTT	CASSLNGRSTSTDTQYF	TRBV5-1	-	-	TRBJ2-3
TGTGCCAGCAGCTCTCGGGGGGGCACTGAAGCTTTCTTT	CASSSRGGTEAFF	TRBV7-9	-	once	TRBJ1-1
TGTGCCAGCAGTTACTGGGACAGGGGTGAGCAGTTCTTC	CASSYWDRGEQFF	TRBV6-5	TRBD1	-	TRBJ2-1
TGTGCCAGCACCTCGACTCCTCTAGCGGGAGATGGCAATGAGCAGTTCTTC	CASTSTPLAGDGNEQFF	TRBV28	TRBD2	-	TRBJ2-1
TGTGCCAGCAGCTTCCGATTCTACGAGCAGTACTTC	CASSFRFYEQYF	TRBV7-2	-	once	TRBJ2-7
TGTGCCAGTAGTATCAGACAGGGACTTACGAACACTGAAGCTTTCTTT	CASSIRQGLTNTEAFF	TRBV19	TRBD1	-	TRBJ1-1
TGTGCCACCACTCGGACCCCCCGAGTCACTGAAGCTTTCTTT	CATTRTPRVTEAFF	TRBV2	-	-	TRBJ1-1
TGTGCCAGCAGGCCTCTAGCGGGAACCGGGGAGCTGTTTTTT	CASRPLAGTGELFF	TRBV7-9	TRBD2	-	TRBJ2-2
TGCGCCAGCAGCTTGGTTCCCCCTGACCTGGGGGATACGCAGTATTTT	CASSLVPPDLGDTQYF	TRBV5-1	-	-	TRBJ2-3
TGTGCCAGCAGTCCCCGGGGGGAGGTGGGTGAGCAGTTCTTC	CASSPRGEVGEQFF	TRBV6-6	TRBD2	-	TRBJ2-1
TGTGCCAGAAAACGGACTAGCGAGAACAATGAGCAGTTCTTC	CARKRTSENNEQFF	TRBV2	TRBD2	-	TRBJ2-1
TGTGCCAGCAGCGGACAGGGTCTCAATCAGCCCCAGCATTTT	CASSGQGLNQPQHF	TRBV2	TRBD1	-	TRBJ1-5
TGTGCCAGTAGTACGAAGACGGACCCTCGGACTAACTATGGCTACACCTTC	CASSTKTDPRTNYGYTF	TRBV19	-	-	TRBJ1-2
TGCGCCAGCAGCTGGGGTGGACCGGGGCCCGCTGAAGCTTTCTTT	CASSWGGPGPAEAFF	TRBV5-1	-	-	TRBJ1-1
TGTGCCAGCAGCACCGGGCTGAACACCGGGGAGCTGTTTTTT	CASSTGLNTGELFF	TRBV6-5	-	-	TRBJ2-2
TGTGCCAGCAGGGAGCGGGAAGCTGCCGAGCAGTACTTC	CASREREAAEQYF	TRBV6-5	TRBD2	few	TRBJ2-7
TGCGCCAGCAGCTTGGGCGGGATGAGAGGGAATGAGCAGTTCTTC	CASSLGGMRGNEQFF	TRBV5-1	-	-	TRBJ2-1
TGTGCCAGCAGTTTAGACAGGGCTAATCAGCCCCAGCATTTT	CASSLDRANQPQHF	TRBV28	TRBD1	-	TRBJ1-5
TGTGCCACTAGTAGGACAGGGGTTATGGTTGAAAAACTGTTTTTT	CATSRTGVMVEKLFF	TRBV6-1	TRBD1	-	TRBJ1-4
TGCGCCAGCAGCTTGGAAGGGGTAGGGGAGCAGTTCTTC	CASSLEGVGEQFF	TRBV5-1	-	-	TRBJ2-1